The clone carrying this T cell receptor beta chain came up a few times. Every sample yielded at least 6 million isolated PBMCs. Next came a second PCR, run for about 7 to 11 cycles, which used a sample-barcoded 5' primer along with a J-beta primer mix. One entry per CDR3 protein results from TCRdb running MiXCR on the 5' RACE reads. The profile covers some 800,000 distinct CDR3 sequences, with more than 20% appearing a single time and roughly 3.5% taken by the ten largest. This record comes from a study of blood T cells in healthy people across ages. V lost 6 bases, J lost 1 base, and 10 bases lay in between. The CDR3 loop spans 14 amino acids. Germline V gene data show CDR1 as DFQATT and CDR2 as SNEGSKA (reference sequence). This sample also appeared in a second study, on T cells of mothers and their children.

The chain has TRBV20-1 and TRBJ2-6; tentatively, D is TRBD1 (6 bases). This TCR derives from a boy between 5 and 17 years old in good health. The sample comprised blood. CDR3 sequence reads: CSAYTGSGANVLTF. CDR3 nucleotides: TGCAGTGCATATACAGGGTCTGGGGCCAACGTCCTGACTTTC.